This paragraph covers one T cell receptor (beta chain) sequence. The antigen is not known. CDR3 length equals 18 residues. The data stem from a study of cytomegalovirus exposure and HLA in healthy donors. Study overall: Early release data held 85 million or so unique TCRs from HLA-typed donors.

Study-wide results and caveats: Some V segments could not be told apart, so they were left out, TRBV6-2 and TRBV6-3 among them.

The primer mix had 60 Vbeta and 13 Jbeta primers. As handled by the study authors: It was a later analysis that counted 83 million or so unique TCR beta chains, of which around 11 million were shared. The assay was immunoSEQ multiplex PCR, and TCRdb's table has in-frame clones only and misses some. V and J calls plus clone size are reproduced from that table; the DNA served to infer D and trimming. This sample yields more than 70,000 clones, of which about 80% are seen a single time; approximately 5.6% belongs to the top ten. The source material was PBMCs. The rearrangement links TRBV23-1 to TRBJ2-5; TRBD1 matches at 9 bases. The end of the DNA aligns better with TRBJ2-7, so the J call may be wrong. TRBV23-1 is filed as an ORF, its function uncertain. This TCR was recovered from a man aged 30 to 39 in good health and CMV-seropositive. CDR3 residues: CASSHFPLGQGACYEQYF. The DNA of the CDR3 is TGCGCCAGCAGTCATTTCCCCCTGGGACAGGGTGCTTGTTACGAGCAGTACTTC.